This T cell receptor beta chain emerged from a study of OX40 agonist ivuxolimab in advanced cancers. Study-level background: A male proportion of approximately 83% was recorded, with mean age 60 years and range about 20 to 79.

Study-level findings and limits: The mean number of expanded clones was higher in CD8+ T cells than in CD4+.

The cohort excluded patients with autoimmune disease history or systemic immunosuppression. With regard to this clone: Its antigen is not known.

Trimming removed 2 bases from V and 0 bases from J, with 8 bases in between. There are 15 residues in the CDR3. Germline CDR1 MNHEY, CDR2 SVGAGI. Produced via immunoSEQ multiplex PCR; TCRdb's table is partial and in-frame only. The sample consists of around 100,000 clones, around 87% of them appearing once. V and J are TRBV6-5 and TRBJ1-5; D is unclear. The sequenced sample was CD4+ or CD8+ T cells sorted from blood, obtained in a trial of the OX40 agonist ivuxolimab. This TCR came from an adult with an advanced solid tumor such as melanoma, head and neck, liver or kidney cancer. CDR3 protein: CASSYGQYSNQPQHF. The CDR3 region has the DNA TGTGCCAGCAGTTACGGCCAGTATAGCAATCAGCCCCAGCATTTT.